Detailed here is one TCR beta chain. Its antigen is still unknown. This sample stems from a study of cytomegalovirus exposure and HLA in healthy donors. General study findings and limits: Some V segments, TRBV6-2 and TRBV6-3 among them, were indistinguishable and were therefore excluded. Overall, around 160 TCR beta chains were annotated as cytomegalovirus-associated. Most CMV-associated TCR beta chains appeared HLA-restricted in a later analysis.

PCR amplification relied on 60 Vbeta primers (plus 13 Jbeta primers). Repertoires were generated with immunoSEQ multiplex PCR, while TCRdb's copy carries only in-frame clones and drops some. Of some 180,000 clones in the sample, more than 85% were seen once. This CDR3 is built from 18 residues. Germline CDR1 reads SGHTS; CDR2 reads YDEGEE. With V trimmed by 0 bases and J by 1 base, 10 bases remained unmatched. Sequencing input: PBMCs. The chain links TRBV5-8 to TRBJ2-1, with 7 positions matching TRBD2. This TCR was sampled from a girl under three years old in good health and CMV-seronegative. CDR3 residues: CASSLERGRLMSYNEQFF. The DNA for the CDR3 is TGTGCCAGCAGCTTGGAGCGGGGCCGCTTGATGTCCTACAATGAGCAGTTCTTC.